The 8 T cell receptor beta chains below all came from one sample that was sequenced in a study of beta chain features in type 1 diabetes. Expressed TCRB transcripts were sequenced, since all the RNA that had been isolated was reverse transcribed. Profiling relied on immunoSEQ multiplex PCR, and the TCRdb table lists in-frame clones only, not all of them. The sample has hundreds of thousands of clones; about 10% are singletons. Input material: naive CD4+ T cells from blood. These receptors were taken from a woman younger than 30 in good health.

The chain carries TRBV9 and TRBJ1-1; 11 nucleotides agree with TRBD1. This CDR3 comprises 15 residues. V shed 4 bases and J 5 bases; nucleotides not matched to a gene: 7. The V gene's germline CDR1 is SGDLS and CDR2 YYNGEE. The CDR3 nucleotides are TGTGCCAGCAGCCGGACAGGGGGCCGGGGAACTGAAGCTTTCTTT. Its translation is CASSRTGGRGTEAFF.

The chain employs TRBV6-5 and TRBJ2-7; D may be TRBD1 (5 bases). V lost 6 bases and J 1 base, leaving 13 bases between the germline ends. Germline V gene lookup returns CDR1 MNHEY and CDR2 SVGAGI. The CDR3 runs to 14 residues. CDR3 loop: CASRPRQSSYEQYV. CDR3 sequence (DNA): TGTGCCAGCAGGCCCCGACAGTCATCCTACGAGCAGTACGTC.

The rearrangement joins TRBV7-9 to TRBJ1-2; D unresolved. Trimming took 4 bases from V and 0 from J, leaving 9 bases between them. CDR1 and CDR2 from the germline V gene are SEHNR and FQNEAQ (reference sequence). The CDR3 consists of 14 residues. Here the CDR3 DNA reads TGTGCCAGCAGCTCGCGGAGTTCTAACTATGGCTACACCTTC. This codes for CASSSRSSNYGYTF.

This chain links TRBV13 with TRBJ2-1; TRBD1 agrees at 7 bases. After removal of 5 bases from V and 1 base from J, the junction contained 11 bases not matched to a gene. This CDR3 spans 17 amino acids. The germline V gene has CDR1 PRHDT and CDR2 FYEKMQ (reference sequence). DNA of the CDR3: TGTGCCAGCAGCCTTGGGACAGCTCTACATTCCTACAATGAGCAGTTCTTC. Protein sequence: CASSLGTALHSYNEQFF.

Only a few counts were recorded for this clone. For the CDR3, the DNA is TGTGCCAGCAGTGGCTCGGGATCTGGATATCAGCCCCAGCATTTT. Translating it yields CASSGSGSGYQPQHF. The V call is TRBV28, the J call TRBJ1-5; D gene unclear. The germline gives CDR1 MDHEN, CDR2 SYDVKM. With 5 bases removed from V and 5 bases from J, the gap between germline ends came to 16 bases. CDR3 length: 15 amino acids.

Only a few counts were recorded for this clone. The rearrangement links TRBV29-1 to TRBJ2-5; tentative D call: TRBD2 (6 bases). This CDR3 contains 14 residues. Germline V lookup: CDR1 SQVTM, CDR2 ANQGSEA. V was pared by 6 bases and J by 5 bases, with 19 bases between. The CDR3 here is CSVRQGGARETQYF. As DNA, the CDR3 is TGCAGCGTCCGTCAAGGAGGGGCGAGGGAGACCCAGTACTTC.

This clone was seen a handful of times. The sample carries other DNA sequences with the same CDR3. J is TRBJ1-5 and V is TRBV7-2; D gene uncertain. Germline V gene lookup returns CDR1 SGHTA and CDR2 FQGNSA. V was pared by 5 bases and J by 1 base, with 3 bases between. The CDR3 is made up of 12 amino acids. CDR3 sequence: CASSTSNQPQHF. CDR3 in DNA: TGTGCCAGCAGCACCAGCAATCAGCCCCAGCATTTT.

V usage is TRBV7-9 and J usage is TRBJ2-5; a possible D gene is TRBD2 (6 bases). Germline values: CDR1 SEHNR, CDR2 FQNEAQ (reference sequence). The ends were cut back, 2 bases at V and 4 bases at J, with 11 bases in the middle. The CDR3 is made up of 14 amino acids. This chain's CDR3 is CASSLSLARETQYF. In nucleotides, the CDR3 is TGTGCCAGCAGCTTATCGCTAGCGAGAGAGACCCAGTACTTC.